The 15 T cell receptor beta chains reported below all come from one sample, sequenced in a study of T cell repertoires in ileal Crohn's disease. The data were produced by immunoSEQ multiplex PCR, yet TCRdb's version contains in-frame clones alone and is incomplete. The sample yields roughly 7,300 clones, 92% seen once. The sequenced sample was ileal tissue. The receptor source for this set is an adult with Crohn's disease.

This clone has a single count. The J gene is TRBJ2-6, the V gene TRBV19; TRBD1 matches at 12 bases. This CDR3 is built from 18 residues. Losses at the gene ends were 1 base for V and 1 base for J; bases not matched to a gene: 2. Germline-derived CDR1 and CDR2 are LNHDA and SQIVND (reference sequence). CDR3 loop: CASSIAGQGASGANVLTF. The CDR3 DNA follows: TGTGCCAGTAGTATAGCGGGACAGGGGGCTTCTGGGGCCAACGTCCTGACTTTC.

This chain links TRBV4-1 with TRBJ2-3; D unclear. Trimming took off 3 bases at V and 6 bases at J, with 16 bases between the two ends. There are 15 residues in the CDR3. The V gene's germline CDR1 is MGHRA and CDR2 YSYEKL. CDR3 sequence reads: CASSHRVLRMDTQYF. The CDR3 bases are TGCGCCAGCAGCCATAGAGTCTTAAGAATGGATACGCAGTATTTT.

The chain is built from TRBV5-1 and TRBJ2-1; D may be TRBD1 (6 bases). Looked up from germline, CDR1 is SGHRS and CDR2 is YFSETQ. The germline V and J ends were trimmed by 0 bases and 8 bases, with 15 bases remaining between them. CDR3 size: 15 residues. The CDR3 DNA reads TGCGCCAGCAGCTTGGAAGGCAGGGGTCTGGATGAGCAGTTCTTC. Its translation is CASSLEGRGLDEQFF.

CDR3 amino acids: CASRWASGYEQYF. The CDR3 DNA is TGCGCCAGCAGGTGGGCCTCAGGCTACGAGCAGTACTTC. The chain combines TRBV5-1 with TRBJ2-7; D gene ambiguous. Between the trimmed V and J ends, which lost 5 bases and 3 bases, there was a span of 12 bases. Germline lookup yields CDR1 SGHRS and CDR2 YFSETQ. The CDR3 runs 13 residues.

The chain joins TRBV5-1 to TRBJ1-2; no definite D call. Trimming pared 1 base from V and 8 bases from J, leaving 18 bases between. The germline CDR1 and CDR2 sequences are SGHRS and YFSETQ. The CDR3 loop spans 15 amino acids. Here the CDR3 reads CASSLSLEGERGYTF. The CDR3 coding sequence is TGCGCCAGCAGCTTGAGCCTCGAGGGTGAACGCGGCTACACCTTC. Supplemented by reference TRBV5-1 and TRBJ1-2, the full variable domain reads KAGVTQTPRYLIKTRGQQVTLSCSPISGHRSVSWYQQTPGQGLQFLFEYFSETQRNKGNFPGRFSGRQFSNSRSEMNVSTLELGDSALYLCASSLSLEGERGYTFGSGTRLTVV.

A note on this clone: The junction departs from the called germline gene at one end, perhaps through a read error. V gene TRBV7-7 combines with J gene TRBJ2-5; 8 bases line up with TRBD1. Germline assignment: CDR1 SSHAT and CDR2 FNYEAQ (reference sequence). This CDR3 is 18 amino acids long. This chain's CDR3 is CASSFGYRGKGARETQYF. In DNA form, the CDR3 reads TGTGCTAGCAGCTTTGGCTACAGGGGGAAAGGGGCTCGAGAGACCCAGTACTTC.

CDR3 amino acids: CASSLGASSTDTQYF. DNA for the CDR3: TGTGCCAGCAGCTTAGGGGCTTCAAGCACAGATACGCAGTATTTT. The rearrangement links TRBV7-8 to TRBJ2-3; D not certain. The V gene lost 1 base and the J gene lost 0 bases, with 8 bases spanning the gap. Germline V gives CDR1 SGHVS, CDR2 FQNEAQ. CDR3 length: 15 residues.

This sequence joins TRBV28 and TRBJ2-2; TRBD2 aligns across 10 bases. The V and J ends lost 6 bases and 9 bases, in that order; junction bases with no gene match: 10. CDR3 length: 15 amino acids. Germline-derived CDR1 and CDR2 are MDHEN and SYDVKM. The CDR3 sequence: CASSSSGRDFWELFF. The CDR3 DNA is TGTGCCAGCAGCTCAAGCGGGAGGGACTTTTGGGAGCTGTTTTTT.

This chain joins TRBV19 and TRBJ1-2; D ambiguous. This CDR3 comprises 13 residues. Germline CDR1 reads LNHDA; CDR2 reads SQIVND (reference sequence). With 3 bases removed from V and 2 bases from J, the gap between germline ends came to 7 bases. The CDR3 DNA is TGTGCCAGTAGTATCGACACCAACTATGGCTACACCTTC. Translation: CASSIDTNYGYTF.

V usage is TRBV5-1 and J usage is TRBJ1-4; TRBD1 agrees at 7 bases. With V trimmed by 0 bases and J by 7 bases, 9 bases remained unmatched. Germline assignment: CDR1 SGHRS and CDR2 YFSETQ. The CDR3 length is 16 residues. As DNA, the CDR3 is TGCGCCAGCAGCTTGGCCGGGCCAGGGGGGAGTGAAAAACTGTTTTTT. It specifies CASSLAGPGGSEKLFF.

This clone was recorded once. The V and J genes are TRBV20-1 and TRBJ1-1; D unclear. The CDR3 extends over 11 amino acids. The V and J ends lost 2 bases and 2 bases respectively, with 3 bases between them. Germline loops: CDR1 DFQATT, CDR2 SNEGSKA (reference sequence). CDR3 sequence: CSARLNTEAFF. The CDR3 coding sequence is TGCAGTGCTAGACTTAACACTGAAGCTTTCTTT.

This clone was recorded once. J is TRBJ1-3 and V is TRBV29-1; D is unresolved. Trimming stripped 3 bases from V and 4 bases from J, with 13 bases between. This CDR3 region has 14 residues. CDR1 and CDR2 from the germline V gene are SQVTM and ANQGSEA. CDR3 residues: CSVDHGESGNTIYF. The CDR3 DNA reads TGCAGCGTTGATCACGGGGAAAGCGGAAACACCATATATTTT.

The chain carries TRBV19 and TRBJ1-5; D ambiguous. Germline CDR1 and CDR2: LNHDA and SQIVND (reference sequence). V shed 3 bases and J shed 1 base, with 13 bases lying between them. CDR3 length equals 16 residues. In nucleotides, the CDR3 is TGTGCCAGTAGTATCCCGCAAAGGCGGAGCAATCAGCCCCAGCATTTT. Translated: CASSIPQRRSNQPQHF.

V and J are TRBV2 and TRBJ1-1; the D gene is possibly TRBD1 (6 bases). The V end lost 3 bases, the J end lost 7 bases, and 15 bases lay between the germline ends. The CDR3 covers 14 residues. Germline CDR1 and CDR2: SNHLY and FYNNEI. The CDR3 nucleotides read TGTGCCAGCAGTGAGGGACACCCGACCAATGAAGCTTTCTTT. This encodes CASSEGHPTNEAFF.

The chain uses TRBV5-5 and TRBJ1-4, with D possibly being TRBD1 (6 bases). V was clipped by 0 bases and J by 7 bases, with 7 bases between them. Germline loops: CDR1 SGHKS, CDR2 YYEKEE (reference sequence). This CDR3 spans 13 amino acids. The CDR3 DNA follows: TGTGCCAGCAGCTTGGTGGACAGTGAAAAACTGTTTTTT. It is translated as CASSLVDSEKLFF.